This T cell receptor beta chain was sequenced for a study of blood T cells in healthy people across ages. This clonotype was detected only a few times. The antigen is unknown. Overall study results and limits: Naive and antigen-experienced cells were not separated, limiting conclusive comparison. The study lacked donor CMV status, which possibly confounded expanded clonotype changes.

A second PCR of 7 to 11 cycles used a sample-barcoded 5' primer and a J-beta primer mix. TCRdb ran MiXCR on the 5' RACE reads and lists one entry per CDR3 protein. The sample lists under 800,000 distinct CDR3 sequences; 43% were seen once. The V and J ends lost 6 bases and 3 bases, in that order; junction bases with no gene match: 13. CDR3 length: 16 residues. Per germline, CDR1 MNHEY and CDR2 SVGEGT. The TCR was taken from a woman aged 60-75 years in good health. The sequencing sample was made of blood. The V gene is TRBV6-2 or TRBV6-3, the J gene TRBJ2-7, with 8 bases identical to TRBD1. CDR3 bases: TGTGCCAGCAGCCCCTACCCGGACAGGGAGCTCTACGAGCAGTACTTC. The encoded protein is CASSPYPDRELYEQYF.